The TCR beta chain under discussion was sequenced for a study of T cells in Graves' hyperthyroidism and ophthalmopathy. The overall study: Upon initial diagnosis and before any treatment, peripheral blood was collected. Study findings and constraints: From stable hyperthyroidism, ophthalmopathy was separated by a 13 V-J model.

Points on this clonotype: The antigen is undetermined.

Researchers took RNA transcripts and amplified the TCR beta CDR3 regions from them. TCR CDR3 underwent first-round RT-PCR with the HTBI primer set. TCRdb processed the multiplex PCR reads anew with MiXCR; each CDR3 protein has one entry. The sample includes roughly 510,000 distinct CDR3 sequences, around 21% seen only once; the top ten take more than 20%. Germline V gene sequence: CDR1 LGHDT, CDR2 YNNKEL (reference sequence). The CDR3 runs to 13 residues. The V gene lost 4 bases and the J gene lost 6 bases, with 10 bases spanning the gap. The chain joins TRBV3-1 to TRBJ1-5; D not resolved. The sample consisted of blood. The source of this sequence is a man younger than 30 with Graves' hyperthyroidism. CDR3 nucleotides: TGTGCCAGCAGCCTTTCGCGGGTTCAGCCCCAGCATTTT. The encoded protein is CASSLSRVQPQHF.